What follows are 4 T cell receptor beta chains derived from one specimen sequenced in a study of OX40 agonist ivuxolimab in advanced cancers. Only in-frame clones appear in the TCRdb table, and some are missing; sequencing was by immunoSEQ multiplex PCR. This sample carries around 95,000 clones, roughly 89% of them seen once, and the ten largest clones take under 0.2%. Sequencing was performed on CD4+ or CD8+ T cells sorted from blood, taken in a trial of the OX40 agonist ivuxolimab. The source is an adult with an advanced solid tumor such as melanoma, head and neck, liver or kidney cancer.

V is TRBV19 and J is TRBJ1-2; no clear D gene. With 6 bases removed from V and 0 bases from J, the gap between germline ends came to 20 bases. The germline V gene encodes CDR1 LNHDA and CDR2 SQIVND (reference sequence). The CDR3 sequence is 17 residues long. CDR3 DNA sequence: TGTGCCAGTAGGACGGACGGAGGCCCGCGAGCTAACTATGGCTACACCTTC. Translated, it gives CASRTDGGPRANYGYTF.

For the CDR3, the DNA is TGTGCCAGCAGCTCGGACTCTGCCTGGCGGGGCTACACCTTC. Translated, it gives CASSSDSAWRGYTF. The rearrangement uses TRBV7-2 and TRBJ1-2; D call uncertain. Germline CDR1 and CDR2: SGHTA and FQGNSA. This CDR3 contains 14 residues. The germline V and J ends were trimmed by 4 bases and 8 bases, with 17 bases remaining between them.

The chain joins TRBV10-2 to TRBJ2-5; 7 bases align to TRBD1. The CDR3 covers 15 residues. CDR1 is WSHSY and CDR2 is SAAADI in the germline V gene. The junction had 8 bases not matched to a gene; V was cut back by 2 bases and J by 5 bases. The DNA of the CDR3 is TGCGCCAGCAGTGAGGGCCAGGGGGAGTGGGAGACCCAGTACTTC. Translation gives CASSEGQGEWETQYF.

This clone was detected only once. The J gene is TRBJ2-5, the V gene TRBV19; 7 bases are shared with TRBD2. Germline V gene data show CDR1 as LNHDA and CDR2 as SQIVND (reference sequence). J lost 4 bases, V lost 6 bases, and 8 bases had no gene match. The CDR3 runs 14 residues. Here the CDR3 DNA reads TGTGCCAGTAGACCTTGGGAGGGGTCAGAGACCCAGTACTTC. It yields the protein CASRPWEGSETQYF.